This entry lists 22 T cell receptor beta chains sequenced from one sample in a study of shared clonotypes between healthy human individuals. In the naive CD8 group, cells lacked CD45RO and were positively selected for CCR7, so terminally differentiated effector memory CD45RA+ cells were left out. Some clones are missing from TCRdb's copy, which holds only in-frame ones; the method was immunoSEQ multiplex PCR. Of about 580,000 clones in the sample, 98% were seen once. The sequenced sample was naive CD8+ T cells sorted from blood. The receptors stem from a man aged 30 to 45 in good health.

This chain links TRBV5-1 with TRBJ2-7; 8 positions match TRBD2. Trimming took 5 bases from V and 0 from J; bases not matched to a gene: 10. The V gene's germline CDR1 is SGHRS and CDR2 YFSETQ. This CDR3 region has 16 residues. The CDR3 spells CASSSLTSGSSYEQYF. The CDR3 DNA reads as TGCGCCAGCAGTTCCCTTACTAGCGGAAGCTCCTACGAGCAGTACTTC.

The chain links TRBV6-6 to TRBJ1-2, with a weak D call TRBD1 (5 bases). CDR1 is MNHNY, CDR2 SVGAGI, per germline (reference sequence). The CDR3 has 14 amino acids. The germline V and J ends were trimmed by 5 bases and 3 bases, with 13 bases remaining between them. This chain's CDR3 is CASSPNLGDYGYTF. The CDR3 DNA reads TGTGCCAGCAGTCCCAATTTGGGGGACTATGGCTACACCTTC.

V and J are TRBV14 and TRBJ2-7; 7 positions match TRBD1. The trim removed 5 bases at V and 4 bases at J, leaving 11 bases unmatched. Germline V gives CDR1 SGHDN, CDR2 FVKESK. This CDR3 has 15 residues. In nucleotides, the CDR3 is TGTGCCAGCAGCGACCGGGACAGAGGGCCATACGAGCAGTACTTC. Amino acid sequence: CASSDRDRGPYEQYF.

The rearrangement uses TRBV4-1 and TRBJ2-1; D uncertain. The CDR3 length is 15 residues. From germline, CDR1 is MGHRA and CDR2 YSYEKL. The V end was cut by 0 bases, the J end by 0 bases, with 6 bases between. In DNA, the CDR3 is TGCGCCAGCAGCCAAGAGCCCGGCTCCTACAATGAGCAGTTCTTC. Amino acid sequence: CASSQEPGSYNEQFF.

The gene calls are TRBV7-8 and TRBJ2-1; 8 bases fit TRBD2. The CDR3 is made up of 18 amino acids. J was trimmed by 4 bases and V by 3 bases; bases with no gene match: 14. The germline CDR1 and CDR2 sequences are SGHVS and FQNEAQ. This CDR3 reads CASSFQTSLAGEYNEQFF. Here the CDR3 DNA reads TGTGCCAGCAGCTTCCAAACCTCGCTAGCGGGCGAATACAATGAGCAGTTCTTC.

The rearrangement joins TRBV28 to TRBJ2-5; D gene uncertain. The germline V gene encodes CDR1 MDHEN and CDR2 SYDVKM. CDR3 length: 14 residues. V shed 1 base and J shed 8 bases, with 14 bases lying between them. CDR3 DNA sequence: TGTGCCAGCAGTTTATCCTCCCAACCCTTAACCCAGTACTTC. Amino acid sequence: CASSLSSQPLTQYF.

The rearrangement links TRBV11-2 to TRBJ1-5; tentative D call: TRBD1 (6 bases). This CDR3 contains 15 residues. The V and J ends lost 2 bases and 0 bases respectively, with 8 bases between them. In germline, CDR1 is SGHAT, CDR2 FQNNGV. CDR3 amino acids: CASSLNRDSNQPQHF. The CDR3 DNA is TGTGCCAGCAGCTTAAACAGGGATAGCAATCAGCCCCAGCATTTT. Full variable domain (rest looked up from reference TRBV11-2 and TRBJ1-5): EAGVAQSPRYKIIEKRQSVAFWCNPISGHATLYWYQQILGQGPKLLIQFQNNGVVDDSQLPKDRFSAERLKGVDSTLKIQPAKLEDSAVYLCASSLNRDSNQPQHFGDGTRLSIL.

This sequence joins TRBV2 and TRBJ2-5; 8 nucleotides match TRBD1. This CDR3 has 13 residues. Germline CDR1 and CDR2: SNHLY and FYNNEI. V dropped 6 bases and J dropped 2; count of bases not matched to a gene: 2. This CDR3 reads CASRYRGQETQYF. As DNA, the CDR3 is TGTGCCAGCAGGTACAGGGGGCAAGAGACCCAGTACTTC.

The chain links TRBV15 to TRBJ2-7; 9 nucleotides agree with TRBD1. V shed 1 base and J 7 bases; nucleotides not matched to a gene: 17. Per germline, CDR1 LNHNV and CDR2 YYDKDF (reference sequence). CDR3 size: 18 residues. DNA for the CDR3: TGTGCCACCAGCAGAGCTTGGGACAGGGCGTCGTTACTCGTGGAGCAGTACTTC. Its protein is CATSRAWDRASLLVEQYF.

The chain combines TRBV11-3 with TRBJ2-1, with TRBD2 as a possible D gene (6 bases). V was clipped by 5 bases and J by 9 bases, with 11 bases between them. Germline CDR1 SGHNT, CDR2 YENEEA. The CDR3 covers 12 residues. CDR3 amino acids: CASSPGAAEQFF. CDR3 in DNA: TGTGCCAGCAGCCCGGGAGCGGCTGAGCAGTTCTTC.

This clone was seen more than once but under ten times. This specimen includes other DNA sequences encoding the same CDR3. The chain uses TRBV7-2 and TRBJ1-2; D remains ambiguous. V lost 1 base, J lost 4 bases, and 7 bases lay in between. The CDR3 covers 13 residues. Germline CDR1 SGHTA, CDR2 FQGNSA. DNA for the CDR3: TGTGCCAGCAGCTTAGGGGGATCCTATGGCTACACCTTC. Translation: CASSLGGSYGYTF.

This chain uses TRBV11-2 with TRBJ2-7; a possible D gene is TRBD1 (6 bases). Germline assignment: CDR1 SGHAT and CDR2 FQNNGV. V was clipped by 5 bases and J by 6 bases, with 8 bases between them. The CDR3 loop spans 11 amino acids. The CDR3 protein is CASSPRGEQYF. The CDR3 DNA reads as TGTGCCAGCAGCCCCAGGGGCGAGCAGTACTTC.

The CDR3 protein is CASSLDMTPKDLGLSYEQYF. CDR3 sequence (DNA): TGTGCCAGCAGCTTAGATATGACCCCAAAAGACTTGGGTTTGTCCTACGAGCAGTACTTC. This chain connects TRBV11-2 to TRBJ2-7; D unclear. The CDR3 has 20 residues. V shed 0 bases and J shed 1 base, with 25 bases lying between them. The germline CDR1 and CDR2 sequences are SGHAT and FQNNGV.

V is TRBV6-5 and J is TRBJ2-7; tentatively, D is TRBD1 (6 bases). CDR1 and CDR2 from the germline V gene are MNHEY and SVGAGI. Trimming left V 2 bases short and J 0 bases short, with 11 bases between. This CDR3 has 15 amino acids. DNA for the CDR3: TGTGCCAGCAGTTACGACAGGACTCCCTCCTACGAGCAGTACTTC. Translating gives CASSYDRTPSYEQYF.

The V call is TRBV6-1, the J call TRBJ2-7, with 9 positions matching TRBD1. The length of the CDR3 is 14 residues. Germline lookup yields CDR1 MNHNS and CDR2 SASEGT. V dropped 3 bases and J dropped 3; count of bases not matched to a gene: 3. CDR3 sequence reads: CASSDGQGYYEQYF. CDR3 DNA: TGTGCCAGCAGTGATGGACAGGGGTACTACGAGCAGTACTTC.

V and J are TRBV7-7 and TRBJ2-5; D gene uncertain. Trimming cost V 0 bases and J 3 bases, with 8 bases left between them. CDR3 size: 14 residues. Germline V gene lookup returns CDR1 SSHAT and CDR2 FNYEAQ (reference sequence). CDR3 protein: CASSLARYEETQYF. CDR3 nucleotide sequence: TGTGCCAGCAGCTTAGCGCGCTACGAAGAGACCCAGTACTTC.

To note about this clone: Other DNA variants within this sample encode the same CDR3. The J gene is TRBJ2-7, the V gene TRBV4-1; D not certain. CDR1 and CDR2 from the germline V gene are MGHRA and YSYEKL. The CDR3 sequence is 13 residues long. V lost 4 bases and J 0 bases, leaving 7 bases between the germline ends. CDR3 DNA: TGCGCCAGCAGCCCAACCAGCTCCTACGAGCAGTACTTC. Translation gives CASSPTSSYEQYF.

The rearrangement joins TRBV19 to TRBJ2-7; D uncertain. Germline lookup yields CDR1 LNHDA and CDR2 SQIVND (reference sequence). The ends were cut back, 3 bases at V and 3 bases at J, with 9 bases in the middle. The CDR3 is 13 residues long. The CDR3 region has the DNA TGTGCCAGTAGTATTGGCAGGTACTACGAGCAGTACTTC. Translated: CASSIGRYYEQYF.

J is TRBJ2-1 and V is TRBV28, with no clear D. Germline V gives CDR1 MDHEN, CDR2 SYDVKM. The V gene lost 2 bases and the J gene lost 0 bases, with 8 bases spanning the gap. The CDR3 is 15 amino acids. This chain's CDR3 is CASSLGRTSYNEQFF. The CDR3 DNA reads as TGTGCCAGCAGTTTAGGGCGGACCTCCTACAATGAGCAGTTCTTC. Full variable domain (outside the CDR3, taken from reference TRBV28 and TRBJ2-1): DVKVTQSSRYLVKRTGEKVFLECVQDMDHENMFWYRQDPGLGLRLIYFSYDVKMKEKGDIPEGYSVSREKKERFSLILESASTNQTSMYLCASSLGRTSYNEQFFGPGTRLTVL.

For the CDR3, the DNA is TGTGCCAGCAGTGTGGAAGCGGGAGGGGGCAAAAAAGATACGCAGTATTTT. Translating it yields CASSVEAGGGKKDTQYF. The chain joins TRBV2 to TRBJ2-3; 10 positions agree with TRBD2. The CDR3 runs to 17 residues. Germline V gene data show CDR1 as SNHLY and CDR2 as FYNNEI. The V segment lost 4 bases and the J segment 5 bases; nucleotides outside the gene matches: 12.

For the CDR3, the DNA is TGTGCCAGCAGCTCCCCCAGCGGGACAACAACTAATGAAAAACTGTTTTTT. Amino acids: CASSSPSGTTTNEKLFF. This sequence joins TRBV7-7 and TRBJ1-4, with a tentative D call TRBD1 (6 bases). Trimming removed 4 bases at V and 0 bases at J, with 15 bases between. This CDR3 contains 17 residues. Germline CDR1 is SSHAT and CDR2 is FNYEAQ (reference sequence).

CDR3 protein: CASSFRETNTEAFF. The CDR3 coding sequence is TGTGCCAGCAGTTTTAGAGAGACGAACACTGAAGCTTTCTTT. V and J are TRBV27 and TRBJ1-1; no clear D gene. The V end was cut by 3 bases, the J end by 1 base, with 9 bases between. This CDR3 comprises 14 residues. Germline V gene data show CDR1 as MNHEY and CDR2 as SMNVEV (reference sequence).